A selection of T cell receptor beta chains follows, all from one sample in a study of cytomegalovirus exposure and HLA in healthy donors. The method was immunoSEQ multiplex PCR; TCRdb's version includes in-frame clones alone and lacks a portion of them. This table has roughly 150,000 clones, approximately 81% appearing once. Input material: PBMCs. These receptors came from a boy aged 2 to 10 in good health and CMV-seronegative. Both conserved end residues are trimmed from each CDR3. Fields, in order: clone size, J gene, V gene, CDR3 protein. Expanded clones get a size class; other rows say once, few or many, or leave the size out.

>-|TRBJ1-4|TRBV5-6
ASIRQGYRANEKLF
>-|TRBJ1-6|TRBV5-4
ASSLGPQGAYNSPLH
>-|TRBJ2-5|TRBV7-2
ASSPAGSGGLLRQETQY
>-|TRBJ1-1|TRBV7-8
ASSLSTGVNEAF
>-|TRBJ2-1|TRBV29-1
SVEMPSGRRINEQF
>-|TRBJ1-5|TRBV6-6
ASSRLNGASNQPQH
>-|TRBJ1-5|TRBV6-5
ASRAQGYGNQPQH
>-|TRBJ1-1|TRBV6-1
ASSEASLGDTEAF
>-|-|TRBV2
ASGTTSYEQY
>few|TRBJ1-2|TRBV10-3
AISEGAGGYT
>-|TRBJ1-1|TRBV5-6
ASSLAGSGTEAF
>few|TRBJ2-1|TRBV10-1
ASSTGTRINEQF
>once|TRBJ1-1|TRBV4-2
ASSEQGGDTEAF
>-|TRBJ2-1|TRBV9
ASSVGGTSGYNEQF